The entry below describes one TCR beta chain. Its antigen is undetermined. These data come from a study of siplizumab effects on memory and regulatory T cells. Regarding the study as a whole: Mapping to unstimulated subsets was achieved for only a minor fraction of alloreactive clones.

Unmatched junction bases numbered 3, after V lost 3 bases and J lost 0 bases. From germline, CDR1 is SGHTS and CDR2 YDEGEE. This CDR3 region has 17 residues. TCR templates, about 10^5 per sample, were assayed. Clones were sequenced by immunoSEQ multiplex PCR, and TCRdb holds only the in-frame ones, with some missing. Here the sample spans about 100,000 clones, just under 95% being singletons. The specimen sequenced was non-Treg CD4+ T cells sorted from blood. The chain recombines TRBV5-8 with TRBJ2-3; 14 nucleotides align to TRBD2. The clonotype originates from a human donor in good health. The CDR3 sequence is CASSWGLAGVSTDTQYF. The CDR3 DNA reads TGTGCCAGCAGCTGGGGACTAGCGGGAGTAAGCACAGATACGCAGTATTTT.